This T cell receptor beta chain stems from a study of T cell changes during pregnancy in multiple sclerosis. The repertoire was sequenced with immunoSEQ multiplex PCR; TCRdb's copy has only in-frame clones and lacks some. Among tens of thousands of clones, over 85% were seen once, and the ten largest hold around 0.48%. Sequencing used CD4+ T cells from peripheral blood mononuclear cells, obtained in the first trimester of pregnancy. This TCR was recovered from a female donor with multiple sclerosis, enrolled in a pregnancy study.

CDR3 sequence: CASSQGGETQYF. DNA of the CDR3: TGCGCCAGCAGCCAAGGAGGGGAGACCCAGTACTTC. V usage is TRBV4-1 and J usage is TRBJ2-5; possibly TRBD2 for D (5 bases). V was clipped by 1 base and J by 5 bases, with 5 bases between them. In germline, CDR1 is MGHRA, CDR2 YSYEKL. The CDR3 has 12 residues.